This TCR beta chain was captured by sequencing in a study of OX40 agonist ivuxolimab in advanced cancers. Study overall: Eligibility rules accepted prior anti-PD-1, anti-PD-L1 or anti-CTLA-4 therapy, and 35% to 40% had some.

Germline lookup yields CDR1 MNHNS and CDR2 SASEGT. This CDR3 is 13 amino acids long. Trimming removed 8 bases from V and 4 bases from J, with 13 bases in between. Sequencing used immunoSEQ multiplex PCR; TCRdb keeps in-frame clones, though not all of them. The sample contains fewer than 80,000 clones, around 84% of which appear only once. The chain has TRBV6-1 and TRBJ2-3, with D perhaps assigned TRBD1 or TRBD2 (5 bases each). The sequences come from CD4+ or CD8+ T cells sorted from blood, collected in a trial of the OX40 agonist ivuxolimab. This clonotype was obtained from an adult with an advanced solid tumor such as melanoma, head and neck, liver or kidney cancer. The CDR3 DNA follows: TGTGCCAGCGCGAGGGACGATTCAGATACGCAGTATTTT. Amino acid sequence: CASARDDSDTQYF.